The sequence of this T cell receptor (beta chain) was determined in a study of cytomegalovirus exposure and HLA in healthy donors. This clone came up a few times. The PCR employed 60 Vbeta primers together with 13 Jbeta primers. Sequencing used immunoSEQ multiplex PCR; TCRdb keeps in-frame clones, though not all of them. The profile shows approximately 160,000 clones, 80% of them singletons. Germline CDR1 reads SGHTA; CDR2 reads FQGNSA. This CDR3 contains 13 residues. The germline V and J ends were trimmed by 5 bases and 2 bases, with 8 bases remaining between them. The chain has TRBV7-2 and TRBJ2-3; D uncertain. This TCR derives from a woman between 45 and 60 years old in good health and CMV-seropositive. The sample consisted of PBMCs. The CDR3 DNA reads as TGTGCCAGCAGCCCTCACTCCACAGATACGCAGTATTTT. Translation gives CASSPHSTDTQYF.